The 32 T cell receptor beta chains below were found in one sample sequenced in a study of blood T cell repertoires in COVID-19. Sequenced by immunoSEQ multiplex PCR; TCRdb stores in-frame clones only, minus some. Here the sample spans 150,000 or so clones, about 77% being singletons. Sequencing was carried out using peripheral blood. All receptors derive from a woman aged 45-59 years with active or convalescent COVID-19.

The chain couples TRBV9 to TRBJ2-2; 8 bases are a match to TRBD1. J gave up 1 base and V 4 bases, and 3 bases lay outside the gene matches. CDR1 is SGDLS, CDR2 YYNGEE, per germline. The CDR3 sequence is 15 residues long. The chain's CDR3 is CASSPGTGNTGELFF. The DNA of the CDR3 is TGTGCCAGCAGCCCCGGGACAGGGAACACCGGGGAGCTGTTTTTT.

With regard to this clone: Other DNA variants within this sample encode the same CDR3. The chain combines TRBV18 with TRBJ2-7; tentative D call: TRBD1 (5 bases). The germline V and J ends were trimmed by 6 bases and 3 bases, with 12 bases remaining between them. CDR1 KGHSH and CDR2 LQKENI come from the germline V gene. CDR3 length: 13 residues. The chain's CDR3 is CASSPRQGYEQYF. The DNA of the CDR3 is TGTGCCAGCTCCCCCCGGCAGGGCTACGAGCAGTACTTC.

This chain links TRBV2 with TRBJ2-7; 8 bases are shared with TRBD2. The CDR3 consists of 14 residues. The germline V gene has CDR1 SNHLY and CDR2 FYNNEI. With 10 bases clipped from V and 5 bases from J, the junction kept 13 bases outside the gene matches. The CDR3 bases are TGTGCCACTAACGCGGGGGGCAGGGAAAACGAGCAGTACTTC. This sequence encodes CATNAGGRENEQYF.

The chain joins TRBV7-3 to TRBJ2-3, with TRBD1 identical over 7 bases. The CDR3 consists of 14 residues. Trimming cost V 4 bases and J 1 base; bases outside gene matches: 2. Germline loops: CDR1 SGHTA, CDR2 FQGTGA. CDR3 DNA sequence: TGTGCCAGCAGCTCGACAGGGCGCACAGATACGCAGTATTTT. Amino acids: CASSSTGRTDTQYF.

The chain has TRBV19 and TRBJ2-5; weak D call: TRBD1 (5 bases). CDR1 LNHDA and CDR2 SQIVND come from the germline V gene (reference sequence). V was trimmed by 5 bases and J by 4 bases, leaving 14 bases between them. The CDR3 extends over 14 amino acids. The CDR3 DNA is TGTGCCAGTAGTGTACGAAGTAGGGGAGAGACCCAGTACTTC. It is translated as CASSVRSRGETQYF.

This clone has only one observation. This chain links TRBV27 with TRBJ2-3; D not certain. The CDR3 runs to 17 residues. Germline V CDR1 and CDR2: MNHEY, SMNVEV (reference sequence). Trimming left V 3 bases short and J 3 bases short, with 19 bases between. The CDR3 reads CASSFRQTFHGTDTQYF. The CDR3 DNA reads TGTGCCAGCAGTTTTCGGCAGACCTTTCACGGGACAGATACGCAGTATTTT.

The rearrangement uses TRBV7-9 and TRBJ2-3; the D gene is possibly TRBD1 (6 bases). V lost 5 bases and J 2 bases, leaving 17 bases between the germline ends. The CDR3 contains 16 residues. CDR1 and CDR2 from the germline V gene are SEHNR and FQNEAQ (reference sequence). CDR3 DNA sequence: TGTGCCAGCAGCGAGATTACTACAGGGTTCACAGATACGCAGTATTTT. This translates into CASSEITTGFTDTQYF.

J is TRBJ1-5 and V is TRBV24-1, with D unclear. The CDR3 consists of 13 residues. Germline-derived CDR1 and CDR2 are KGHDR and SFDVKD. Trimming removed 5 bases at V and 5 bases at J, with 9 bases between. The CDR3 sequence is CATSGAGDQPQHF. The CDR3 coding sequence is TGTGCCACCAGTGGCGCAGGCGATCAGCCCCAGCATTTT.

The chain recombines TRBV4-2 with TRBJ1-6; D call uncertain. The CDR3 loop spans 16 amino acids. Germline loops: CDR1 LGHNA, CDR2 YNFKEQ. V lost 7 bases and J lost 5, with 18 bases in between. The CDR3 DNA is TGTGCCAGCACCAAGGAGGCCAAACTTCATAATTCACCCCTCCACTTT. It specifies CASTKEAKLHNSPLHF.

The sample holds a few counts of this clone. The chain recombines TRBV28 with TRBJ2-2; 10 nucleotides line up with TRBD2. V lost 3 bases to trimming and J lost 6 bases; unmatched junction nucleotides: 13. Germline CDR1 is MDHEN and CDR2 is SYDVKM. CDR3 length: 18 amino acids. The CDR3 reads CASSLADWSSGSAGELFF. CDR3 nucleotides: TGTGCCAGCAGTTTGGCGGACTGGTCTAGCGGGAGTGCCGGGGAGCTGTTTTTT.

The chain carries TRBV24-1 and TRBJ2-1; TRBD1 agrees at 8 bases. V lost 0 bases to trimming and J lost 4 bases; unmatched junction nucleotides: 1. CDR3 length: 15 amino acids. Germline CDR1 reads KGHDR; CDR2 reads SFDVKD. CDR3 amino acids: CATSDLGTGYNEQFF. For the CDR3, the DNA is TGTGCCACCAGTGATTTGGGGACAGGTTACAATGAGCAGTTCTTC.

The rearrangement uses TRBV6-6 and TRBJ1-2; 9 nucleotides line up with TRBD1. The CDR3 extends over 16 amino acids. Unmatched junction bases numbered 7, after V lost 4 bases and J lost 1 base. The germline V gene has CDR1 MNHNY and CDR2 SVGAGI (reference sequence). The CDR3 DNA is TGTGCCAGCAGTTCCGAACAGGGGGCAAGTAACTATGGCTACACCTTC. Translation gives CASSSEQGASNYGYTF.

The rearrangement links TRBV19 to TRBJ1-4; D is possibly TRBD1 (5 bases). CDR1 is LNHDA and CDR2 is SQIVND in the germline V gene (reference sequence). CDR3 length: 14 amino acids. The germline V and J ends were trimmed by 2 bases and 5 bases, with 9 bases remaining between them. The CDR3 nucleotides read TGTGCCAGTAGTATACAGGGAGGGAATGAAAAACTGTTTTTT. Residues: CASSIQGGNEKLFF. Combining the CDR3 with reference TRBV19 and TRBJ1-4 gives the whole variable domain DGGITQSPKYLFRKEGQNVTLSCEQNLNHDAMYWYRQDPGQGLRLIYYSQIVNDFQKGDIAEGYSVSREKKESFPLTVTSAQKNPTAFYLCASSIQGGNEKLFFGSGTQLSVL.

CDR3 protein: CASSEVRVLRRDTIYF. The CDR3 region has the DNA TGTGCCAGCAGTGAAGTCAGGGTCCTCCGAAGGGACACCATATATTTT. The V and J genes are TRBV6-1 and TRBJ1-3; perhaps TRBD1 as D (5 bases). The germline V and J ends were trimmed by 1 base and 8 bases, with 18 bases remaining between them. This CDR3 has 16 residues. CDR1 and CDR2 from the germline V gene are MNHNS and SASEGT.

By sample fraction, this clone is medium-sized. This rearrangement joins TRBV7-2 to TRBJ2-1; 10 bases align to TRBD1. J was trimmed by 7 bases and V by 5 bases; bases with no gene match: 5. The length of the CDR3 is 14 residues. Germline CDR1 reads SGHTA; CDR2 reads FQGNSA. CDR3 sequence (DNA): TGTGCCAGCAGCCGGGACAGGGGAGGGAATGAGCAGTTCTTC. Residues: CASSRDRGGNEQFF.

This chain uses TRBV29-1 with TRBJ2-7; no reliable D call. V gave up 6 bases and J gave up 0 bases, with 9 bases separating them. Germline CDR1 is SQVTM and CDR2 is ANQGSEA. There are 12 residues in the CDR3. The CDR3 here is CSVTHSSYEQYF. DNA for the CDR3: TGCAGCGTCACCCACAGCTCCTACGAGCAGTACTTC.

This chain connects TRBV19 to TRBJ1-1; 8 nucleotides align to TRBD1. The CDR3 covers 15 residues. The germline CDR1 and CDR2 sequences are LNHDA and SQIVND (reference sequence). With 7 bases clipped from V and 1 base from J, the junction kept 8 bases outside the gene matches. DNA of the CDR3: TGTGCCAGTACCCGACAGGGGTCGGAGAACACTGAAGCTTTCTTT. This gives the protein CASTRQGSENTEAFF.

Only a few counts were recorded for this clone. The gene calls are TRBV3-1 (or the pseudogene TRBV3-2) and TRBJ1-2; possibly TRBD1 for D (6 bases). V lost 4 bases to trimming and J lost 2 bases, with 11 bases between them. This CDR3 spans 14 amino acids. From germline, CDR1 is LGHDT and CDR2 YNNKEL (reference sequence). The CDR3 region is CASSPRTGNYGYTF. Here the CDR3 DNA reads TGTGCCAGCAGCCCCCGAACAGGGAACTATGGCTACACCTTC.

The V and J genes are TRBV28 and TRBJ2-1; a possible D gene is TRBD1 (5 bases). Trimming took off 3 bases at V and 13 bases at J, with 19 bases between the two ends. This CDR3 is 14 amino acids long. Germline loops: CDR1 MDHEN, CDR2 SYDVKM. CDR3 nucleotide sequence: TGTGCCAGCAGTTTCTCCAATCGACAGCGCCCTCAGTTCTTC. Amino acids: CASSFSNRQRPQFF.

The chain couples TRBV5-1 to TRBJ2-7; 7 bases fit TRBD1. Trimming removed 3 bases from V and 9 bases from J; junction bases left unmatched: 21. This CDR3 has 17 residues. Germline V gives CDR1 SGHRS, CDR2 YFSETQ. CDR3 amino acids: CASSSNPTGAAQSWQYF. CDR3 nucleotide sequence: TGCGCCAGCAGCTCTAACCCCACAGGGGCGGCACAGAGTTGGCAGTACTTC. The whole variable domain, filled in from reference TRBV5-1 and TRBJ2-7, reads KAGVTQTPRYLIKTRGQQVTLSCSPISGHRSVSWYQQTPGQGLQFLFEYFSETQRNKGNFPGRFSGRQFSNSRSEMNVSTLELGDSALYLCASSSNPTGAAQSWQYFGPGTRLTVT.

The chain uses TRBV9 and TRBJ2-3; 9 positions match TRBD1. Germline V gene sequence: CDR1 SGDLS, CDR2 YYNGEE. Trimming took 0 bases from V and 4 from J; bases not matched to a gene: 3. This CDR3 has 15 residues. CDR3 coding DNA: TGTGCCAGCAGCGTAGAACAGGGGGCTGCAGATACGCAGTATTTT. This gives the protein CASSVEQGAADTQYF.

This chain joins TRBV6-5 and TRBJ1-2; D perhaps matches TRBD1 (6 bases). The V gene's germline CDR1 is MNHEY and CDR2 SVGAGI. There are 14 residues in the CDR3. Trimming left V 2 bases short and J 8 bases short, with 15 bases between. CDR3 nucleotides: TGTGCCAGCAGTTACGAGACAGGAGTCGGAGGCTACACCTTC. It encodes CASSYETGVGGYTF.

J is TRBJ2-7 and V is TRBV5-1, with TRBD1 identical over 10 bases. The CDR3 covers 13 residues. Trimming at V came to 4 bases and at J to 5 bases, leaving 3 bases not matched to a gene. The germline CDR1 and CDR2 sequences are SGHRS and YFSETQ. CDR3 loop: CASSRDRGNEQYF. The CDR3, as DNA: TGCGCCAGCAGCCGGGACAGGGGTAACGAGCAGTACTTC.

This chain uses TRBV5-6 with TRBJ1-2; D possibly corresponds to TRBD1 (5 bases). CDR1 and CDR2 from the germline V gene are SGHDT and YYEEEE. Trimming removed 2 bases from V and 4 bases from J, with 15 bases in between. The CDR3 runs 15 residues. The CDR3 sequence: CASSLGLGGSYGYTF. DNA of the CDR3: TGTGCCAGCAGCTTAGGCCTCGGGGGAAGCTATGGCTACACCTTC.

Comment on this clone: Other DNA sequences in the same sample also yield this CDR3. This chain links TRBV7-3 with TRBJ2-3, with 7 positions matching TRBD2. Germline loops: CDR1 SGHTA, CDR2 FQGTGA. There are 19 residues in the CDR3. Trimming cost V 4 bases and J 2 bases; bases outside gene matches: 18. The CDR3 DNA is TGTGCCAGCAGCTACCAGCCGGCGTTGGCTAGCGGAAACACAGATACGCAGTATTTT. Protein product: CASSYQPALASGNTDTQYF.

The CDR3: CASRSGLAGDNEQFF. The CDR3 nucleotides read TGTGCCAGCAGATCCGGACTAGCGGGTGACAATGAGCAGTTCTTC. The chain carries TRBV7-9 and TRBJ2-1; 11 nucleotides align to TRBD2. The CDR3 covers 15 residues. The junction had 6 bases not matched to a gene; V was cut back by 6 bases and J by 5 bases. Germline CDR1 is SEHNR and CDR2 is FQNEAQ (reference sequence).

V is TRBV6-2 or TRBV6-3 and J is TRBJ1-5, with a weak D call TRBD1 (5 bases). Trimming shortened V by 2 bases and J by 0 bases, and 8 bases separated the two germline ends. This CDR3 is 15 amino acids long. CDR1 is MNHEY and CDR2 is SVGEGT in the germline V gene. The CDR3 region has the DNA TGTGCCAGCAGTTACCAAGGGGTTAGCAATCAGCCCCAGCATTTT. Its translation: CASSYQGVSNQPQHF.

Only a few counts were recorded for this clone. The chain recombines TRBV3-1 (or the pseudogene TRBV3-2) with TRBJ2-7; 7 positions agree with TRBD2. CDR3 length: 15 residues. Germline CDR1 is LGHDT and CDR2 is YNNKEL (reference sequence). Germline trimming cut 4 bases from V and 2 bases from J; bases unmatched to any gene: 8. CDR3 DNA sequence: TGTGCCAGCAGCCCTGATAGCGGGCCGCCCTACGAGCAGTACTTC. Its translation is CASSPDSGPPYEQYF.

The chain is built from TRBV9 and TRBJ1-2; 7 bases map to TRBD1. The trim removed 0 bases at V and 5 bases at J, leaving 7 bases unmatched. Germline CDR1 and CDR2: SGDLS and YYNGEE. The CDR3 extends over 15 amino acids. CDR3 protein: CASSVGQGNEYGYTF. DNA for the CDR3: TGTGCCAGCAGCGTAGGACAGGGTAACGAGTATGGCTACACCTTC. Together with reference TRBV9 and TRBJ1-2, the CDR3 gives the full variable domain: DSGVTQTPKHLITATGQRVTLRCSPRSGDLSVYWYQQSLDQGLQFLIQYYNGEERAKGNILERFSAQQFPDLHSELNLSSLELGDSALYFCASSVGQGNEYGYTFGSGTRLTVV.

This clone occurred a few times. The chain employs TRBV5-4 and TRBJ1-6; 7 nucleotides agree with TRBD1. There are 14 residues in the CDR3. V lost 1 base, J lost 7 bases, and 2 bases stayed unmatched. Per germline, CDR1 SGHNT and CDR2 YYREEE (reference sequence). The CDR3 reads CASSLRDRNSPLHF. CDR3 DNA: TGTGCCAGCAGCTTGAGGGACAGAAATTCACCCCTCCACTTT.

The chain is built from TRBV28 and TRBJ2-1; TRBD1 aligns across 7 bases. V was clipped by 7 bases and J by 4 bases; unmatched bases: 4. Germline V gene lookup returns CDR1 MDHEN and CDR2 SYDVKM. This CDR3 contains 13 residues. The CDR3 reads CASNPGQYNEQFF. The CDR3 DNA reads as TGTGCCAGCAACCCGGGACAGTACAATGAGCAGTTCTTC.

The rearrangement joins TRBV9 to TRBJ1-4; 7 bases fit TRBD1. Germline lookup yields CDR1 SGDLS and CDR2 YYNGEE. Germline trimming cut 3 bases from V and 5 bases from J; bases unmatched to any gene: 4. This CDR3 contains 14 residues. CDR3 DNA: TGTGCCAGCAGCGGGGACAGCTCGAATGAAAAACTGTTTTTT. It specifies CASSGDSSNEKLFF.